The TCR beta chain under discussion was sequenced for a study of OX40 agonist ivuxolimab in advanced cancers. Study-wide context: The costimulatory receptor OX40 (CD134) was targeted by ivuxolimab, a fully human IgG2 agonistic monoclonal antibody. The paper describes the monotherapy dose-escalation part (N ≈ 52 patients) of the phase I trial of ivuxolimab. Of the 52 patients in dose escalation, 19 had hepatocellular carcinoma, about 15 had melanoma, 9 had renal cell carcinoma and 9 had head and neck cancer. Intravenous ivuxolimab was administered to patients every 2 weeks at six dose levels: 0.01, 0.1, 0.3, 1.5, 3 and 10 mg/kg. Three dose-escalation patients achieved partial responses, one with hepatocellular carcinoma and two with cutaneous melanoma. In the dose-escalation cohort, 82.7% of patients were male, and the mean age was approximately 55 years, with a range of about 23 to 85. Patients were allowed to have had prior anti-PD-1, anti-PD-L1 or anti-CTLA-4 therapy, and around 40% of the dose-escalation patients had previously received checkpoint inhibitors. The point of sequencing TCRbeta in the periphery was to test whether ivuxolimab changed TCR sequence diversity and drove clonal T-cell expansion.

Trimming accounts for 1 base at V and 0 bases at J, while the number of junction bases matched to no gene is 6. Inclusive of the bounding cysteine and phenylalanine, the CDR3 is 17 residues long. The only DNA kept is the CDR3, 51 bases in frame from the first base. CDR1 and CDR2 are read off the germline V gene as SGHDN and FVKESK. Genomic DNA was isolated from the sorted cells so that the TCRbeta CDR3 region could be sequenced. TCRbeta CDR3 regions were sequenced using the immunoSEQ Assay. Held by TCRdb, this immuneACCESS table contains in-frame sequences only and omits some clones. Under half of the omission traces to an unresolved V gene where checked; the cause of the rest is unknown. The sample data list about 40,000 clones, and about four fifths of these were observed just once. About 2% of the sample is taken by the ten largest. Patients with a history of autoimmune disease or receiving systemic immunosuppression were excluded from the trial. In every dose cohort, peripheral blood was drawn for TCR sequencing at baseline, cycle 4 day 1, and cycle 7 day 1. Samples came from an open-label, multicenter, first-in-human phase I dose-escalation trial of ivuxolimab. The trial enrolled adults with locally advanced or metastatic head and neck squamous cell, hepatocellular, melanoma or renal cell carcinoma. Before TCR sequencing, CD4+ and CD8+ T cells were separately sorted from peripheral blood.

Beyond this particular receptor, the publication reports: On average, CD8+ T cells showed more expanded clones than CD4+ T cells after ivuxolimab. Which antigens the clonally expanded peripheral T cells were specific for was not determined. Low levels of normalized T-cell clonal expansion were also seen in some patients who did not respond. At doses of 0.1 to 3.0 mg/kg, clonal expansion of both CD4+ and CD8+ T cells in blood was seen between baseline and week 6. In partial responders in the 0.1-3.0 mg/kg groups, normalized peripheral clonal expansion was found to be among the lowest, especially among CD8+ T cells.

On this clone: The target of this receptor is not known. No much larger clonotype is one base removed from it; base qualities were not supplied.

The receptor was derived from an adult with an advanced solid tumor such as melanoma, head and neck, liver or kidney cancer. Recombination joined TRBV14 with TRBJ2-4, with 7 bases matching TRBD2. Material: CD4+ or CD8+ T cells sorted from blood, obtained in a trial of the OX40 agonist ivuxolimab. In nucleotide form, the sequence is TGTGCCAGCAGCCAAGGGATCCGGGGGGTAGCCAAAAACATTCAGTACTTC. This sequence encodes CASSQGIRGVAKNIQYF. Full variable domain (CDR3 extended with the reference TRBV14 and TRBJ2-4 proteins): EAGVTQFPSHSVIEKGQTVTLRCDPISGHDNLYWYRRVMGKEIKFLLHFVKESKQDESGMPNNRFLAERTGGTYSTLKVQPAELEDSGVYFCASSQGIRGVAKNIQYFGAGTRLSVL.